This record covers a single T cell receptor beta chain. Profiled with immunoSEQ multiplex PCR; TCRdb holds only in-frame clones, not every one. The sample holds 130,000 or so clones, roughly 89% seen once. This sample was taken from a study of control samples from healthy donors and cancer patients. The ends lost 2 bases at V and 3 bases at J; junction bases unmatched: 1. Germline V CDR1 and CDR2: SGHRS, YFSETQ. This CDR3 is 14 amino acids long. The V call is TRBV5-1, the J call TRBJ2-2, with 7 bases identical to TRBD2. Input material: blood. This TCR was sampled from a young man in good health. CDR3 in DNA: TGCGCCAGCAGCTTTCGGGGGGACACCGGGGAGCTGTTTTTT. It is translated as CASSFRGDTGELFF.